This TCR beta chain came from a study of PD-1 blockade in classical Hodgkin lymphoma. Each of the patients experienced relapse following autologous stem cell transplantation, and their brentuximab vedotin exposure differed. This clone was detected once. No antigen is known for it. CDR1 and CDR2 from the germline V gene are SGHTA and FQGNSA. This CDR3 has 15 amino acids. V lost 5 bases to trimming and J lost 3 bases; unmatched junction nucleotides: 10. Sequenced by immunoSEQ multiplex PCR; TCRdb stores in-frame clones only, minus some. This sample carries under 20,000 clones, over 60% of them seen once, and the ten largest clones take around 8%. Study-level findings and limits: Baseline diversity was lower in partial responders and progressors than complete responders. The CD4+ diversity rise by C4D1 was clearest in complete responders. Baseline TCR diversity was reportedly lower in newly diagnosed patients than healthy donors.

This chain joins TRBV7-2 and TRBJ2-7; 7 nucleotides agree with TRBD2. The source material was peripheral blood mononuclear cells (PBMCs), sampled before the second cycle of nivolumab. The receptor was derived from a human donor with classical Hodgkin lymphoma. Written as DNA, the CDR3 is TGTGCCAGCAGCCCTGGAGGGGCGGGAGACTACGAGCAGTACTTC. This encodes CASSPGGAGDYEQYF.